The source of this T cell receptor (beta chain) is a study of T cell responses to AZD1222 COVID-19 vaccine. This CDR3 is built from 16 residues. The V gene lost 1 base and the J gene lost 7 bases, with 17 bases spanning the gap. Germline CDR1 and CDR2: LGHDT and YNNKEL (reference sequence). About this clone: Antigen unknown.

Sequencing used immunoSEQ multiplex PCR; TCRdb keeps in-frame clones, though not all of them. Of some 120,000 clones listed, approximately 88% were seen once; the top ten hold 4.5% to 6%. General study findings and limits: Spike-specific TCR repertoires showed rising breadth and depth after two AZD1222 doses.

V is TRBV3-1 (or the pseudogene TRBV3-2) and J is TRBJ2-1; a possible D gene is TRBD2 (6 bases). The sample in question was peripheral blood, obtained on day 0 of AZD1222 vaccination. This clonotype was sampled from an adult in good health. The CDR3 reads CASSQGISDYGNEQFF. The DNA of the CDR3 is TGTGCCAGCAGCCAAGGTATCTCGGACTACGGGAATGAGCAGTTCTTC.